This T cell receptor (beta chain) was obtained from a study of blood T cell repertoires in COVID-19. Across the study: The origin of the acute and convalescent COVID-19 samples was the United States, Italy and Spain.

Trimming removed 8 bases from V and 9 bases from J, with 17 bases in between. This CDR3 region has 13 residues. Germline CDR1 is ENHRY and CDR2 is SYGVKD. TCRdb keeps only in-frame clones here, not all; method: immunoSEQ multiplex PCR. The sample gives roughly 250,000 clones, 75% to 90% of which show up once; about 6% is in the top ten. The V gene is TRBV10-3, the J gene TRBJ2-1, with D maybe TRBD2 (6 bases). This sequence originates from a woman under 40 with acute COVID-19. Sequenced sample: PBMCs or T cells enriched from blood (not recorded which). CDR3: CAIASGSRGEQFF. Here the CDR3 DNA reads TGTGCCATCGCCAGCGGGTCCCGGGGTGAGCAGTTCTTC.